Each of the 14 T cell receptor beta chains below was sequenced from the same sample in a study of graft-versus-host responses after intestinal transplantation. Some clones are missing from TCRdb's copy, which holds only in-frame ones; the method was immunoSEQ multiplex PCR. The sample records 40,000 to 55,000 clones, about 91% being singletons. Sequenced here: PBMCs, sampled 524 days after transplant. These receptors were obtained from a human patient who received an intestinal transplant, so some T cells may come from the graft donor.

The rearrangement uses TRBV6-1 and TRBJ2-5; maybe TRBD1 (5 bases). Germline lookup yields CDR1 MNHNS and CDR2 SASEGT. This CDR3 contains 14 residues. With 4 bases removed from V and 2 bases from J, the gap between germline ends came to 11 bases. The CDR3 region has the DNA TGTGCCAGCAGTGTAACAGGAGCACAAGAGACCCAGTACTTC. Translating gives CASSVTGAQETQYF.

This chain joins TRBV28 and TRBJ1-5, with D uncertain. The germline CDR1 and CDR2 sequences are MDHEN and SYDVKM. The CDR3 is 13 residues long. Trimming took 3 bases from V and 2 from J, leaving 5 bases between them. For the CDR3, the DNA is TGTGCCAGCAGTTTTCAGGGCAATCAGCCCCAGCATTTT. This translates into CASSFQGNQPQHF.

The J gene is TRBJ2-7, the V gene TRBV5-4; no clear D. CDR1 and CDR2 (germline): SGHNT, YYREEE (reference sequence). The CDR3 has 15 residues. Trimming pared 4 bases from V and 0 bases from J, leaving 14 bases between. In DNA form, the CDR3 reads TGTGCCAGCAGCCTACCGGGCGGTAGCTCCTACGAGCAGTACTTC. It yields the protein CASSLPGGSSYEQYF.

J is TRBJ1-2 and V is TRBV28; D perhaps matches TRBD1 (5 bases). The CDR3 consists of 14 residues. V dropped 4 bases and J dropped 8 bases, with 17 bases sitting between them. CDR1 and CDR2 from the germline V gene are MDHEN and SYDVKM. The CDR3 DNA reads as TGTGCCAGCAGTTCACTAAATGAAGGGGACGGCTACACCTTC. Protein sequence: CASSSLNEGDGYTF.

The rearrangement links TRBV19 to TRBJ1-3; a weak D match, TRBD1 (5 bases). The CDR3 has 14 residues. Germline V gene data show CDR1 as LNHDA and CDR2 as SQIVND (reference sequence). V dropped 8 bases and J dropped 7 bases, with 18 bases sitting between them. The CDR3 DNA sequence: TGTGCCAGTTCAAACCCGGGGACTTTCAACACCATATATTTT. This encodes CASSNPGTFNTIYF.

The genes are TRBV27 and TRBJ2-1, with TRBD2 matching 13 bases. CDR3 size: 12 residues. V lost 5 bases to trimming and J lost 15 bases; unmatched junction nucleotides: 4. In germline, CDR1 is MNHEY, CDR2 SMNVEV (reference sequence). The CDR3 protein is CASSTSGRAPFF. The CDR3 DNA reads TGTGCCAGCAGTACTAGCGGGAGGGCCCCGTTCTTC.

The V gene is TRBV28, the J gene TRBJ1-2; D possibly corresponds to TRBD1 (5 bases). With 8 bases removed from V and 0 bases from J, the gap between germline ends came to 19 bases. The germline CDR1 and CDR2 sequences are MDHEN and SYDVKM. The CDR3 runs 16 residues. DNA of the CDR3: TGTGCCAGCGGGAAACCCGGGACGACGGCTAACTATGGCTACACCTTC. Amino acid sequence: CASGKPGTTANYGYTF.

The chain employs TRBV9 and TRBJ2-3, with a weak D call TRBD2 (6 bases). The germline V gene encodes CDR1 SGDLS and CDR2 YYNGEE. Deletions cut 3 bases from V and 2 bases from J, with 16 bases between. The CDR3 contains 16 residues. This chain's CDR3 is CASSASREFDTDTQYF. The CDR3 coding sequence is TGTGCCAGCAGCGCATCACGGGAGTTTGACACAGATACGCAGTATTTT.

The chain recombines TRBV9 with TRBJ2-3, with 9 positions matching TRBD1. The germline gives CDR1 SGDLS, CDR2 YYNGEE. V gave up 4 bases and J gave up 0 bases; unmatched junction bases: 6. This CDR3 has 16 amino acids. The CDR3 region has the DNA TGTGCCAGCAGCCCCCGACAGGGGGTTAGCACAGATACGCAGTATTTT. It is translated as CASSPRQGVSTDTQYF. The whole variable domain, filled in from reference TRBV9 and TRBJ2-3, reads DSGVTQTPKHLITATGQRVTLRCSPRSGDLSVYWYQQSLDQGLQFLIQYYNGEERAKGNILERFSAQQFPDLHSELNLSSLELGDSALYFCASSPRQGVSTDTQYFGPGTRLTVL.

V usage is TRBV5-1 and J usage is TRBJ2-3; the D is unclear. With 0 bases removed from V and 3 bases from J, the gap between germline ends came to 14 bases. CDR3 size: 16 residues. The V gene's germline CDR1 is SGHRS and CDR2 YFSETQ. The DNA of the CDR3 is TGCGCCAGCAGCTTGGATGGCCGGCTGGGGACAGATACGCAGTATTTT. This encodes CASSLDGRLGTDTQYF.

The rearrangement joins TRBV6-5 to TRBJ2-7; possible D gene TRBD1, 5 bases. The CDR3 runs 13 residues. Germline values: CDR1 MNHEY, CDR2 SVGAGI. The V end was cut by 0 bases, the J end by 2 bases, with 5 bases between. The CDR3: CASSYSDTYEQYF. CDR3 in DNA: TGTGCCAGCAGTTACTCGGACACCTACGAGCAGTACTTC.

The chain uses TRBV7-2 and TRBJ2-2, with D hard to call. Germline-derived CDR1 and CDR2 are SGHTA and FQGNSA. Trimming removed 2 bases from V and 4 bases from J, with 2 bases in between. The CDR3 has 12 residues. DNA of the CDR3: TGTGCCAGCAGCTTAATCACCGGGGAGCTGTTTTTT. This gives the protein CASSLITGELFF. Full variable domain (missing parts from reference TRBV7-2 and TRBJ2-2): GAGVSQSPSNKVTEKGKDVELRCDPISGHTALYWYRQSLGQGLEFLIYFQGNSAPDKSGLPSDRFSAERTGGSVSTLTIQRTQQEDSAVYLCASSLITGELFFGEGSRLTVL.

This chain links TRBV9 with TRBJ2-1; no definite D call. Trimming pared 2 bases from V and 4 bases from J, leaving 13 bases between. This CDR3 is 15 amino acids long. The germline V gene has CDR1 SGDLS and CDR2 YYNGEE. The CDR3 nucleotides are TGTGCCAGCAGCGTGGGCGTTCTAAGTTACAATGAGCAGTTCTTC. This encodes CASSVGVLSYNEQFF.

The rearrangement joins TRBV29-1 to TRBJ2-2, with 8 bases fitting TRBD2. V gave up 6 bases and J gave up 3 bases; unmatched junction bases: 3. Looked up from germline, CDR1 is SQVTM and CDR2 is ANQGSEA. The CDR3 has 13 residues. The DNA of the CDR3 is TGCAGCGTGTCACTAGCGGACACCGGGGAGCTGTTTTTT. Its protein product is CSVSLADTGELFF.